This T cell receptor beta chain was documented in a study of T-cell reconstitution after alpha-beta-depleted transplantation in children. General study results and limits: Newly produced T cells mostly provided counts and TCRbeta diversity after one year, as hyperexpanded clones declined.

To note about this clonotype: The antigen is not known.

Germline assignment: CDR1 SQVTM and CDR2 ANQGSEA. V shed 2 bases and J shed 8 bases, with 13 bases lying between them. The CDR3 spans 13 residues. Molecular barcoding with unique molecular identifiers was used for the TCRbeta library. TCRdb reprocessed the PCR reads via MiXCR and lists one record per CDR3 protein. This sample has around 450,000 distinct CDR3 sequences; around 15% occur once, and the top ten carry 25% to 30%. This receptor was identified in a boy less than two years old who had a stem cell transplant for Wiskott-Aldrich syndrome, so the T cells may come from the graft donor. This rearrangement joins TRBV29-1 to TRBJ2-1; D is undetermined. The sequenced sample was PBMCs, mostly from graft donor cells, obtained 360 days after TCRalphabeta/CD19-depleted stem cell transplant. The CDR3 loop reads CSVEWEISDEQFF. In nucleotides, the CDR3 is TGCAGCGTTGAATGGGAAATCTCGGATGAGCAGTTCTTC.